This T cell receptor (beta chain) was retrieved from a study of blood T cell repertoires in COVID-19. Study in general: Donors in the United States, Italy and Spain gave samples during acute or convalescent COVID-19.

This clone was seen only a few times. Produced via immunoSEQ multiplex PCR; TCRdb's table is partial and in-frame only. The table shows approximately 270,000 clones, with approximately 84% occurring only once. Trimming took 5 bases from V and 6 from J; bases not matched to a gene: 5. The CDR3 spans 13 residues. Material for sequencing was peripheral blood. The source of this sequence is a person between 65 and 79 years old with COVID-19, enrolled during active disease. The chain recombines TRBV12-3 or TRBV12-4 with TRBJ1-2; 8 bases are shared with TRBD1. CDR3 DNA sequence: TGTGCCAGCAGTCTCAGGGGGCGGGATGGCTACACCTTC. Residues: CASSLRGRDGYTF.